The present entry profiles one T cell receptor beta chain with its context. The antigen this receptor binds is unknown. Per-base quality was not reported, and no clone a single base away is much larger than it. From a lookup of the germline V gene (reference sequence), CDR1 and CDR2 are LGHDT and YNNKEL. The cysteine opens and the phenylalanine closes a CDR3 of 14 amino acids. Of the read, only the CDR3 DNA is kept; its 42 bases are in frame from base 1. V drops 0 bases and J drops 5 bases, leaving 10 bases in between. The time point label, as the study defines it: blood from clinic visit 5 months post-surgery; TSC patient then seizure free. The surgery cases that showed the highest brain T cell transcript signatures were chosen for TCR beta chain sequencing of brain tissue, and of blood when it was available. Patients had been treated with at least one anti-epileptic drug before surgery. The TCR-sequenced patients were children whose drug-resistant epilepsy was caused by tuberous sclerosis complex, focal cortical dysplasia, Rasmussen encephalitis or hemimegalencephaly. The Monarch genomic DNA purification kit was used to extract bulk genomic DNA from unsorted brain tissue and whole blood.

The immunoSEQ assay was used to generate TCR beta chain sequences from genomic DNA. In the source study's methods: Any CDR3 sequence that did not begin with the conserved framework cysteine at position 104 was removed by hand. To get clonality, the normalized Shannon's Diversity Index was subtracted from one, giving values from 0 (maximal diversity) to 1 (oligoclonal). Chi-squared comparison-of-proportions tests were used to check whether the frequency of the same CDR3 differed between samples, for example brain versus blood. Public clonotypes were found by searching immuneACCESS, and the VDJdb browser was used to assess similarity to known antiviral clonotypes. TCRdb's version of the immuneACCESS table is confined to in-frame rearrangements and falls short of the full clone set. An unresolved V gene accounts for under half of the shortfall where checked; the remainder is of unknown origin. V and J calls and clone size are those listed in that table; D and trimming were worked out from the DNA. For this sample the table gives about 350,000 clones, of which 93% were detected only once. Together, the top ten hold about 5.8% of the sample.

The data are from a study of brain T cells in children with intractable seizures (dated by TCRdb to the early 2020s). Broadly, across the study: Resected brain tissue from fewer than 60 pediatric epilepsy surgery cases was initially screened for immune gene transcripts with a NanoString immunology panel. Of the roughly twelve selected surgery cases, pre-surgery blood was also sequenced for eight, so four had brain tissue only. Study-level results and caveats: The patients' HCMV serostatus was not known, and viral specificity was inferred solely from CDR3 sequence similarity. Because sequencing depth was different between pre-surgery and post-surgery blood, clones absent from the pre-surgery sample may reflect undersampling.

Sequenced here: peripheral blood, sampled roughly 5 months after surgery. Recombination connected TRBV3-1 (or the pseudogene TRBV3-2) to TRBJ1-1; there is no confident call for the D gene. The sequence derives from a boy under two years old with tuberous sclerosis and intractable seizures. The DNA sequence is TGTGCCAGCAGCCAAGAAGGAGGGCGGACTGAAGCTTTCTTT. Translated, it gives CASSQEGGRTEAFF.